Described below is a single TCR beta chain sequence and its context. The antigen is undetermined. This entry comes from a study of blood T cells in healthy people across ages. Trimming pared 5 bases from V and 4 bases from J, leaving 15 bases between. Germline V gene data show CDR1 as SGHTA and CDR2 as FQGNSA. The length of the CDR3 is 15 residues. Study-level points and caveats: Unsorted PBMC input precluded a conclusive naive versus antigen-experienced comparison.

Using a J-beta primer mix together with a sample-barcoded 5' primer, a second PCR was run for roughly 7 to 12 cycles. Per-sample output comprised a minimum of 2.5 million paired-end reads containing CDR3. TCRdb ran MiXCR on the 5' RACE reads and lists one entry per CDR3 protein. This table holds approximately 1,100,000 distinct CDR3 sequences, 35% to 50% found once. The TCR comes from a woman aged 55-69 years in good health. The specimen was blood. The chain uses TRBV7-2 and TRBJ2-4, with D unresolved. The CDR3 protein is CASSLLQMRKNIQYF. CDR3 nucleotides: TGTGCCAGCAGCCTGCTCCAAATGAGGAAAAACATTCAGTACTTC. Together with reference TRBV7-2 and TRBJ2-4, the CDR3 gives the full variable domain: GAGVSQSPSNKVTEKGKDVELRCDPISGHTALYWYRQSLGQGLEFLIYFQGNSAPDKSGLPSDRFSAERTGGSVSTLTIQRTQQEDSAVYLCASSLLQMRKNIQYFGAGTRLSVL.